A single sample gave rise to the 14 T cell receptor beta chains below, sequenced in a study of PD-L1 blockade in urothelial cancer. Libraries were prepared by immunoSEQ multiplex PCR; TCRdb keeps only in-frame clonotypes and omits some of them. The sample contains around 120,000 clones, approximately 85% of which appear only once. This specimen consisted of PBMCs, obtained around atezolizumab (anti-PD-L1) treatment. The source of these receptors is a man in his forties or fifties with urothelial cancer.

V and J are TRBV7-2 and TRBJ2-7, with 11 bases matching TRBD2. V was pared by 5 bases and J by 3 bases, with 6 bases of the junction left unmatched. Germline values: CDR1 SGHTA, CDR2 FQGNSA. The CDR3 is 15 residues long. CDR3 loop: CASSLPLAGVYEQYF. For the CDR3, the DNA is TGTGCCAGCAGCCTCCCACTAGCGGGAGTCTACGAGCAGTACTTC.

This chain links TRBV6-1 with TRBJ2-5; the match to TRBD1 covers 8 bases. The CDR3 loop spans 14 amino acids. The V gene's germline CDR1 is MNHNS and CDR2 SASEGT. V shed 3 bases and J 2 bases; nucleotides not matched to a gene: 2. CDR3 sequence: CASSEDRVQETQYF. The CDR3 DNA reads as TGTGCCAGCAGTGAGGACAGGGTGCAAGAGACCCAGTACTTC.

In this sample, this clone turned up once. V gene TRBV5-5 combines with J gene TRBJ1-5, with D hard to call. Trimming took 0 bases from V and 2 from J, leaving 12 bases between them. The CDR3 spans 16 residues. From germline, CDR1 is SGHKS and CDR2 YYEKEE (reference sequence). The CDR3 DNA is TGTGCCAGCAGCTTGGTAACCGGGTCGGGCAATCAGCCCCAGCATTTT. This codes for CASSLVTGSGNQPQHF.

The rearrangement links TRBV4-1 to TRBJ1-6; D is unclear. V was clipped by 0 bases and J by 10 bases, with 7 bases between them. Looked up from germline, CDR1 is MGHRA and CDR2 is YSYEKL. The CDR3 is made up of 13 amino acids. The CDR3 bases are TGCGCCAGCAGCCAAGATCGGGAATCACCCCTCCACTTT. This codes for CASSQDRESPLHF.

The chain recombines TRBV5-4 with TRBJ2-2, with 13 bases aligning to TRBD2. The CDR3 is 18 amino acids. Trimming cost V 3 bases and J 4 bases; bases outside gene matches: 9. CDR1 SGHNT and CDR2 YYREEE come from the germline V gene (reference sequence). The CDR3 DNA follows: TGTGCCAGCAGCTCCATGGGACTAGCGGGAACCAGCACCGGGGAGCTGTTTTTT. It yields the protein CASSSMGLAGTSTGELFF.

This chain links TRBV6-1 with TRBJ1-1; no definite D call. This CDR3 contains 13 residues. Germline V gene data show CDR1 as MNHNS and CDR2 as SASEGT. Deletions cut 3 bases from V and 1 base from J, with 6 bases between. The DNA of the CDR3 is TGTGCCAGCAGTGAGGCACAGAACACTGAAGCTTTCTTT. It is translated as CASSEAQNTEAFF.

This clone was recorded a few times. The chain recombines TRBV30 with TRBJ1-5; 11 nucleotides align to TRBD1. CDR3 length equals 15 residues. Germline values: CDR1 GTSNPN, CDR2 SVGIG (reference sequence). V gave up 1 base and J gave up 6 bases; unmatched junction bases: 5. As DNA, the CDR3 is TGTGCCTGGAGTGGTAAAGGGACAGGGGGTCAGCCCCAGCATTTT. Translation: CAWSGKGTGGQPQHF.

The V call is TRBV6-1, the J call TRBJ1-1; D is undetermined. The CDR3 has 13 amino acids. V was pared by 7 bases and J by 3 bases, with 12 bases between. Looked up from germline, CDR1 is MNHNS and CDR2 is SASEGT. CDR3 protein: CASKTQVYTEAFF. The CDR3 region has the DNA TGTGCCAGCAAAACTCAGGTATACACTGAAGCTTTCTTT.

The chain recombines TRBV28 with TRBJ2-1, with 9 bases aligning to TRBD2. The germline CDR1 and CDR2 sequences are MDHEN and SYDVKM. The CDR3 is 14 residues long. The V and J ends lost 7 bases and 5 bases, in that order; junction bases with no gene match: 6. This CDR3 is CASTSSGINNEQFF. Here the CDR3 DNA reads TGTGCCAGCACGTCTAGCGGGATCAACAATGAGCAGTTCTTC.

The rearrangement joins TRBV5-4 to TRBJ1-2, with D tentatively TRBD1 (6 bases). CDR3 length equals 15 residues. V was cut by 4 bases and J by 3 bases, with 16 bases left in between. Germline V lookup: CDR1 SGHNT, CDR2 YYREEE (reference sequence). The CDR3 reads CASSPGGGPHYGYTF. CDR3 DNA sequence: TGTGCCAGCAGCCCGGGGGGCGGCCCCCACTATGGCTACACCTTC.

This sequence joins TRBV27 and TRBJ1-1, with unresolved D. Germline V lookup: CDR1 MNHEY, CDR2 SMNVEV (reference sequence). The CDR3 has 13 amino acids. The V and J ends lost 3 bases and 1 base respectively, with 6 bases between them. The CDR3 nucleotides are TGTGCCAGCAGTTTCGGTTGGAACACTGAAGCTTTCTTT. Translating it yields CASSFGWNTEAFF.

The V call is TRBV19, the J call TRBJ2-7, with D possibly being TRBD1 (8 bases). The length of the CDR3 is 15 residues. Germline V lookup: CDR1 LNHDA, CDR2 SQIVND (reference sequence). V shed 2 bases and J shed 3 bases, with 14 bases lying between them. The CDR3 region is CASSIRTGRDYEQYF. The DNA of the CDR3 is TGTGCCAGTAGTATACGGACAGGGAGGGACTACGAGCAGTACTTC.

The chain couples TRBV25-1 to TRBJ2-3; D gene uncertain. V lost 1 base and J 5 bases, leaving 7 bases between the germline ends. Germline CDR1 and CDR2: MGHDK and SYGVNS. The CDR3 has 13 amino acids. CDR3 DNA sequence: TGTGCCAGCAGTGAATTGCGAGGAGATACGCAGTATTTT. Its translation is CASSELRGDTQYF. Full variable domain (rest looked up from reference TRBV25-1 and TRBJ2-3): EADIYQTPRYLVIGTGKKITLECSQTMGHDKMYWYQQDPGMELHLIHYSYGVNSTEKGDLSSESTVSRIRTEHFPLTLESARPSHTSQYLCASSELRGDTQYFGPGTRLTVL.

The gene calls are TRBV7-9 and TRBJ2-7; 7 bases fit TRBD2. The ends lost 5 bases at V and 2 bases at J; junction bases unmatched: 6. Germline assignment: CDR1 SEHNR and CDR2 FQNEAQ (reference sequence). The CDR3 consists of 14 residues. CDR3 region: CASSRPAGAYEQYF. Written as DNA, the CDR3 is TGTGCCAGCAGCCGCCCGGCGGGGGCCTACGAGCAGTACTTC.